One T cell receptor (beta chain) is described in this entry. The antigen remains undetermined. The assay was immunoSEQ multiplex PCR, and TCRdb's table has in-frame clones only and misses some. This table has 2.5 million or so clones, approximately 94% appearing once. This CDR3 spans 19 amino acids. Germline CDR1 LNHDA, CDR2 SQIVND (reference sequence). With V trimmed by 3 bases and J by 3 bases, 15 bases remained unmatched. The record originates from a study of shared clonotypes between healthy human individuals. Findings of the study overall: Clonotype sharing among the donors was expected to vary with sequencing depth.

This clonotype originated in a man younger than 35 in good health. Sample: naive CD4+ T cells sorted from blood. Described subset: CD45RA+ positively selected. V gene TRBV19 combines with J gene TRBJ2-2; 8 bases align to TRBD2. The CDR3 region is CASSISRSSGRGDTGELFF. The CDR3 DNA reads as TGTGCCAGTAGTATTAGCCGTTCCTCTGGGCGGGGGGACACCGGGGAGCTGTTTTTT.